Presented here are 16 T cell receptor beta chains from one specimen sequenced in a study of beta chain features in type 1 diabetes. The entirety of the isolated RNA underwent reverse transcription, so expressed TCRB transcripts were sequenced. Using immunoSEQ multiplex PCR, the repertoire was profiled, and TCRdb retains in-frame clones only, with some absent. The data show 350,000 to 450,000 clones, 11% to 15% seen once. The sample consisted of naive CD4+ T cells from blood. Source of these receptors: a man aged 30-40 years in good health.

CDR3 sequence reads: CASSLGQKVNEQFF. DNA for the CDR3: TGCGCCAGCAGCTTAGGACAGAAGGTCAATGAGCAGTTCTTC. The chain recombines TRBV5-1 with TRBJ2-1; D may be TRBD1 (6 bases). CDR3 length: 14 amino acids. Trimming removed 2 bases at V and 6 bases at J, with 12 bases between. Germline lookup yields CDR1 SGHRS and CDR2 YFSETQ.

The chain is built from TRBV7-2 and TRBJ1-5; D not certain. This CDR3 contains 13 residues. Germline CDR1 is SGHTA and CDR2 is FQGNSA. The V end was cut by 1 base, the J end by 8 bases, with 9 bases between. CDR3: CASSLEVVEPQHF. CDR3 nucleotides: TGTGCCAGCAGCTTAGAGGTAGTTGAGCCCCAGCATTTT.

The table lists this clone with a few counts. The CDR3 here is CASSDRGTVYGYTF. For the CDR3, the DNA is TGTGCCAGCAGTGATCGCGGGACAGTCTATGGCTACACCTTC. The gene calls are TRBV2 and TRBJ1-2; 7 bases line up with TRBD1. The CDR3 has 14 amino acids. Germline lookup yields CDR1 SNHLY and CDR2 FYNNEI. V gave up 3 bases and J gave up 4 bases; unmatched junction bases: 5. Looking up the rest from reference TRBV2 and TRBJ1-2 gives the full variable domain: EPEVTQTPSHQVTQMGQEVILRCVPISNHLYFYWYRQILGQKVEFLVSFYNNEISEKSEIFDDQFSVERPDGSNFTLKIRSTKLEDSAMYFCASSDRGTVYGYTFGSGTRLTVV.

In its sample, this clone was seen a few times. The genes are TRBV27 and TRBJ2-2; D not resolved. The CDR3 is 12 residues long. V was cut by 1 base and J by 7 bases, with 4 bases left in between. Germline assignment: CDR1 MNHEY and CDR2 SMNVEV (reference sequence). The DNA for the CDR3 is TGTGCCAGCAGTTTATTGATCGGGGAGCTGTTTTTT. Its translation: CASSLLIGELFF.

This clone has more than one count but fewer than ten. V gene TRBV5-1 combines with J gene TRBJ2-1, with TRBD2 identical over 10 bases. Germline CDR1 and CDR2: SGHRS and YFSETQ. Unmatched junction bases numbered 7, after V lost 8 bases and J lost 5 bases. This CDR3 comprises 14 residues. Here the CDR3 reads CASQTSGRHNEQFF. The CDR3 DNA reads TGCGCCAGTCAGACTAGCGGGCGTCACAATGAGCAGTTCTTC. The variable domain in full, with the rest retrieved from reference TRBV5-1 and TRBJ2-1, is KAGVTQTPRYLIKTRGQQVTLSCSPISGHRSVSWYQQTPGQGLQFLFEYFSETQRNKGNFPGRFSGRQFSNSRSEMNVSTLELGDSALYLCASQTSGRHNEQFFGPGTRLTVL.

In this sample, this clone turned up a few times. The V call is TRBV2, the J call TRBJ1-1; 9 bases are shared with TRBD1. Losses at the gene ends were 6 bases for V and 8 bases for J; bases not matched to a gene: 7. In germline, CDR1 is SNHLY, CDR2 FYNNEI. The CDR3 extends over 13 amino acids. CDR3 sequence (DNA): TGTGCCAGCAGCAGGGACAGGGTGGGAGAAGCTTTCTTT. It translates to CASSRDRVGEAFF.

The CDR3 coding sequence is TGTGCCACAGGGGGCCCAGATACGCAGTATTTT. It specifies CATGGPDTQYF. The V call is TRBV6-6, the J call TRBJ2-3; 8 bases match TRBD1. Germline V gene data show CDR1 as MNHNY and CDR2 as SVGAGI (reference sequence). The length of the CDR3 is 11 residues. J was trimmed by 4 bases and V by 10 bases; bases with no gene match: 1.

There are a few counts of this clone. The chain links TRBV12-2 to TRBJ2-7; the DNA was not used to check the table's D call, TRBD1. TRBV12-2 corresponds to a pseudogene. The CDR3 consists of 14 residues. The CDR3: CASRPTGVDYEQYV. For the CDR3, the DNA is TGTGCAAGTCGCCCGACAGGGGTAGACTACGAGCAGTACGTC.

Written as DNA, the CDR3 is TGTGCCAGCAGCGTATCTGGACAGGGGGAGACCCAGTACTTC. It yields the protein CASSVSGQGETQYF. This chain connects TRBV9 to TRBJ2-5; 9 positions agree with TRBD1. This CDR3 spans 14 amino acids. Trimming at V came to 1 base and at J to 5 bases, leaving 3 bases not matched to a gene. The germline CDR1 and CDR2 sequences are SGDLS and YYNGEE.

This clone was observed a few times. The V and J genes are TRBV29-1 and TRBJ2-2; 8 nucleotides agree with TRBD1. This CDR3 has 13 amino acids. V shed 7 bases and J 1 base; nucleotides not matched to a gene: 2. Germline-derived CDR1 and CDR2 are SQVTM and ANQGSEA. CDR3 protein: CSADRGNTGELFF. The CDR3 DNA is TGCAGCGCTGACAGGGGGAACACCGGGGAGCTGTTTTTT.

Note on this clone: This specimen includes other DNA sequences encoding the same CDR3. This chain connects TRBV9 to TRBJ2-3, with TRBD1 matching 9 bases. V shed 1 base, J shed 1 base, and the junction held 1 base outside the gene matches. This CDR3 has 15 residues. Germline CDR1 SGDLS, CDR2 YYNGEE. The chain's CDR3 is CASSVRQGGTDTQYF. CDR3 DNA sequence: TGTGCCAGCAGCGTAAGACAGGGGGGCACAGATACGCAGTATTTT.

This clone was observed a single time. This chain connects TRBV5-4 to TRBJ2-5; TRBD1 aligns across 10 bases. CDR3 length equals 14 residues. J lost 4 bases, V lost 2 bases, and 2 bases had no gene match. CDR1 is SGHNT and CDR2 is YYREEE in the germline V gene (reference sequence). CDR3 protein: CASSFRDRGETQYF. The CDR3 coding sequence is TGTGCCAGCAGCTTCCGGGACAGGGGAGAGACCCAGTACTTC.

This clone was observed a handful of times. The CDR3 bases are TGTGCCAGCTCCAGCGGGATACGCCCCTCCGATGAGCAGTTCTTC. Protein: CASSSGIRPSDEQFF. The rearrangement joins TRBV5-4 to TRBJ2-1; TRBD2 matches at 7 bases. In germline, CDR1 is SGHNT, CDR2 YYREEE (reference sequence). The CDR3 totals 15 residues. The ends lost 7 bases at V and 8 bases at J; junction bases unmatched: 15.

V usage is TRBV11-2 and J usage is TRBJ1-2; weak D call: TRBD1 (5 bases). The CDR3 runs 15 residues. The germline CDR1 and CDR2 sequences are SGHAT and FQNNGV. V was shortened by 6 bases and J by 3 bases, with 17 bases between the two germline ends. CDR3 protein: CASRSPGQRDYGYTF. The CDR3 nucleotides read TGTGCCAGCAGGTCCCCGGGGCAACGGGACTATGGCTACACCTTC.

This clone came up a few times. The V and J genes are TRBV15 and TRBJ2-5; 10 bases are shared with TRBD1. This CDR3 contains 17 residues. The V gene end was trimmed by 3 bases and the J gene end by 5 bases; junction bases not matched to a gene: 12. Germline V CDR1 and CDR2: LNHNV, YYDKDF (reference sequence). The CDR3, as DNA: TGTGCCACCAGCAGGAGAGTACGGGACAGGGGTTGGGAGACCCAGTACTTC. It codes for CATSRRVRDRGWETQYF.

This chain uses TRBV4-1 with TRBJ2-2; the match to TRBD1 covers 7 bases. The CDR3 sequence is 16 residues long. Germline trimming cut 0 bases from V and 2 bases from J; bases unmatched to any gene: 3. Germline CDR1 is MGHRA and CDR2 is YSYEKL. The CDR3 region is CASSQDGTANTGELFF. Here the CDR3 DNA reads TGCGCCAGCAGCCAAGATGGGACAGCCAACACCGGGGAGCTGTTTTTT.